Here is one T cell receptor (beta chain) with its context. It was with 60 Vbeta and 13 Jbeta primers that the PCR ran. Clones were sequenced by immunoSEQ multiplex PCR, and TCRdb holds only the in-frame ones, with some missing. The sample carries around 220,000 clones, 65% to 80% recorded once. V lost 5 bases and J lost 4; bases outside the gene matches: 10. The CDR3 is 16 residues long. Germline V CDR1 and CDR2: SGHTA, FQGTGA. The source of the sample is a study of cytomegalovirus exposure and HLA in healthy donors. The sequence was obtained from a girl aged 2-10 years in good health and CMV-seronegative. Specimen: PBMCs. The chain combines TRBV7-3 with TRBJ1-2; 10 bases line up with TRBD1. CDR3 in DNA: TGTGCCAGCAGCCCCCGGGACAGGGGTTCTAGCTATGGCTACACCTTC. It encodes CASSPRDRGSSYGYTF.